Listed here are 10 T cell receptor beta chains from one sample, sequenced in a study of CD8 T cells in ankylosing spondylitis. Study-level findings and limits: Blood from ankylosing spondylitis patients appeared to carry a characteristic roughly eight-variant TCR beta motif.

One entry per CDR3 protein results from TCRdb running MiXCR on the 5' RACE reads. The table lists hundreds of thousands of distinct CDR3 sequences, approximately 26% of them singletons, with about 0.9% in the top ten. Their cognate antigens are unknown. Sample: blood, either unsorted or a sorted T cell fraction (not recorded which). Receptors were obtained from a male donor with ankylosing spondylitis.

This sequence joins TRBV18 and TRBJ2-1, with D possibly matching TRBD2 (5 bases). The germline V gene encodes CDR1 KGHSH and CDR2 LQKENI. V was shortened by 3 bases and J by 4 bases, with 13 bases between the two germline ends. The CDR3 length is 15 residues. In DNA form, the CDR3 reads TGTGCCAGCTCACCCGTAGGAGGTAGATACAATGAGCAGTTCTTC. Its translation is CASSPVGGRYNEQFF.

This clonotype has only a few counts. J is TRBJ2-4 and V is TRBV5-6; D perhaps matches TRBD2 (6 bases). This CDR3 region has 14 residues. The germline V and J ends were trimmed by 0 bases and 8 bases, with 12 bases remaining between them. Germline loops: CDR1 SGHDT, CDR2 YYEEEE. CDR3 sequence: CASSLAGVGDIQYF. The CDR3 DNA sequence: TGTGCCAGCAGCTTGGCGGGGGTAGGGGACATTCAGTACTTC.

This clonotype was seen more than once but under ten times. The chain employs TRBV4-2 and TRBJ2-3; 11 bases are shared with TRBD2. Losses at the gene ends were 1 base for V and 2 bases for J; bases not matched to a gene: 11. CDR3 length equals 19 residues. Germline V gene sequence: CDR1 LGHNA, CDR2 YNFKEQ. This CDR3 reads CASSQGTEGTSGATDTQYF. CDR3 coding DNA: TGTGCCAGCAGCCAAGGGACAGAGGGGACTAGCGGCGCCACAGATACGCAGTATTTT.

This clonotype occurred a few times. The chain employs TRBV7-9 and TRBJ2-1; D is perhaps TRBD1 or TRBD2 (7 bases each). The V end was cut by 4 bases, the J end by 3 bases, with 16 bases between. CDR3 length: 16 residues. Looked up from germline, CDR1 is SEHNR and CDR2 is FQNEAQ (reference sequence). The CDR3 is CASSWGGQRFYNEQFF. In DNA, the CDR3 is TGTGCCAGCAGCTGGGGGGGACAGAGATTCTACAATGAGCAGTTCTTC. Full variable domain (remainder filled in from reference TRBV7-9 and TRBJ2-1): DTGVSQNPRHKITKRGQNVTFRCDPISEHNRLYWYRQTLGQGPEFLTYFQNEAQLEKSRLLSDRFSAERPKGSFSTLEIQRTEQGDSAMYLCASSWGGQRFYNEQFFGPGTRLTVL.

V gene TRBV12-3 or TRBV12-4 combines with J gene TRBJ1-4; no firm D call. CDR3 size: 13 residues. The V end lost 8 bases, the J end lost 5 bases, and 12 bases lay between the germline ends. The CDR3 here is CASVGRVNEKLFF. In DNA form, the CDR3 reads TGTGCCAGCGTGGGAAGGGTAAATGAAAAACTGTTTTTT.

Only a few counts were recorded for this clonotype. This chain uses TRBV12-3 or TRBV12-4 with TRBJ2-3, with 7 bases identical to TRBD1. The junction had 10 bases not matched to a gene; V was cut back by 6 bases and J by 4 bases. The CDR3 loop spans 15 amino acids. CDR3 sequence: CASRRQGSIPDTQYF. The CDR3 DNA reads TGTGCCAGCAGACGACAGGGTTCCATACCAGATACGCAGTATTTT.

This clonotype was seen a few times. The rearrangement links TRBV27 to TRBJ1-6; D is undetermined. CDR3 length: 16 amino acids. The V end was cut by 2 bases, the J end by 6 bases, with 14 bases between. CDR1 is MNHEY and CDR2 is SMNVEV in the germline V gene (reference sequence). The CDR3 nucleotides are TGTGCCAGCAGTTTAACGGTACAACTTCGTAATTCACCCCTCCACTTT. This codes for CASSLTVQLRNSPLHF.

The rearrangement uses TRBV12-3 or TRBV12-4 and TRBJ2-3, with 9 bases that match TRBD2. The junction had 6 bases not matched to a gene; V was cut back by 5 bases and J by 3 bases. This CDR3 spans 15 amino acids. This CDR3 reads CASSPLAGITDTQYF. CDR3 DNA: TGTGCCAGCAGTCCCCTAGCGGGAATTACAGATACGCAGTATTTT.

V gene TRBV7-9 combines with J gene TRBJ2-2; weak D call: TRBD1 (5 bases). Germline V gene sequence: CDR1 SEHNR, CDR2 FQNEAQ (reference sequence). Trimming left V 3 bases short and J 6 bases short, with 11 bases between. The CDR3 is 14 residues long. In DNA, the CDR3 is TGTGCCAGCAGCTTCGCTCAGGGTTCCGGGGAGCTGTTTTTT. This encodes CASSFAQGSGELFF.

This clonotype was detected ten times or more. The rearrangement links TRBV5-1 to TRBJ2-1; 10 bases fit TRBD2. The germline V gene encodes CDR1 SGHRS and CDR2 YFSETQ. Trimming took 0 bases from V and 7 from J; bases not matched to a gene: 7. The CDR3 runs to 16 residues. CDR3 nucleotides: TGCGCCAGCAGCTTGGTCCTAGCGGGAGCGGGGAATGAGCAGTTCTTC. Translation gives CASSLVLAGAGNEQFF.